This T cell receptor (beta chain) was identified in a study of Graves' ophthalmopathy and Graves' hyperthyroidism. A remark on this clonotype: Its specificity is not known.

Amplification of TCR beta CDR3 regions used RNA transcripts. HTBI primers were used in a first-round RT-PCR, which preceded a second-round multiplex PCR. TCRdb re-called the multiplex PCR reads through MiXCR, storing one row per CDR3 protein. Of roughly 700,000 distinct CDR3 sequences listed, approximately 40% are singletons. Diagnosis was based on clinical symptoms, serum thyroxine, TRAb, thyroid ultrasound and orbital computed tomography. Regarding the study as a whole: Most thyroid clonotypes with frequency above 0.001 were detected in blood too.

V was clipped by 1 base and J by 8 bases, with 11 bases between them. The CDR3 covers 13 residues. Germline values: CDR1 LNHNV, CDR2 YYDKDF (reference sequence). The specimen was peripheral blood. The TCR sequence derives from an adult man with Graves' ophthalmopathy. The chain uses TRBV15 and TRBJ1-2; D possibly corresponds to TRBD1 (6 bases). The CDR3 protein is CATSRGQAGGYTF. The CDR3 DNA sequence: TGTGCCACCAGCAGAGGACAGGCTGGAGGCTACACCTTC. The full variable domain, rest sourced from reference TRBV15 and TRBJ1-2, is DAMVIQNPRYQVTQFGKPVTLSCSQTLNHNVMYWYQQKSSQAPKLLFHYYDKDFNNEADTPDNFQSRRPNTSFCFLDIRSPGLGDTAMYLCATSRGQAGGYTFGSGTRLTVV.